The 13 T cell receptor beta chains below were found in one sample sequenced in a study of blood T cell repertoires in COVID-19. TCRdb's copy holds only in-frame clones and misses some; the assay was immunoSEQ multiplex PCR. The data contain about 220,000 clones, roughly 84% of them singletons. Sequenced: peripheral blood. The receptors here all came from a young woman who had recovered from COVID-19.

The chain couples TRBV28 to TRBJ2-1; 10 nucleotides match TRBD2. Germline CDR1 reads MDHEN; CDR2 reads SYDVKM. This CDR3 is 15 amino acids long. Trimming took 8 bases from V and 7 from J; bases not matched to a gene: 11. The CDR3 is CASWDEREGPNEQFF. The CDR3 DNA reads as TGTGCCAGCTGGGACGAGCGGGAGGGCCCGAATGAGCAGTTCTTC.

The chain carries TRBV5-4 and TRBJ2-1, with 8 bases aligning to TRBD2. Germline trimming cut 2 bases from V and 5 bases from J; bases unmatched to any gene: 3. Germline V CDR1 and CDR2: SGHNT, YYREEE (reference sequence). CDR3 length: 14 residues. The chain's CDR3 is CASSLTSGHNEQFF. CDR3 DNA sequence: TGTGCCAGCAGCTTAACTAGCGGACACAATGAGCAGTTCTTC.

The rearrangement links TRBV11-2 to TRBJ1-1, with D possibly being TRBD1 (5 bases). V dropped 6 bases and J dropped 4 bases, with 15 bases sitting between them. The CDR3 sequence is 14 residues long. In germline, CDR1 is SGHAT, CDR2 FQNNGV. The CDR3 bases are TGTGCCAGCAGGGAGGGACTCTGGAGCACTGAAGCTTTCTTT. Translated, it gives CASREGLWSTEAFF. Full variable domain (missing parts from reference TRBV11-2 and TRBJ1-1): EAGVAQSPRYKIIEKRQSVAFWCNPISGHATLYWYQQILGQGPKLLIQFQNNGVVDDSQLPKDRFSAERLKGVDSTLKIQPAKLEDSAVYLCASREGLWSTEAFFGQGTRLTVV.

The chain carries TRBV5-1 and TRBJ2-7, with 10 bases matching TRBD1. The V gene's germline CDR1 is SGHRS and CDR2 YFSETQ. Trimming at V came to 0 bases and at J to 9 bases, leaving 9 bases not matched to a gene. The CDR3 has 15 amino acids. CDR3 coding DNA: TGCGCCAGCAGCTTGGTTGGGACAGGGGTAATGGGGCAGTACTTC. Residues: CASSLVGTGVMGQYF.

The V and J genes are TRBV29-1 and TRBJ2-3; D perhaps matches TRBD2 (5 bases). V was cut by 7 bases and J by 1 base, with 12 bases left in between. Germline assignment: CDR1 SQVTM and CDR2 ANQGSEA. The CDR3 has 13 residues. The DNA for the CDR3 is TGCAGCGCTACCCCAGCGGGCACAGATACGCAGTATTTT. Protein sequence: CSATPAGTDTQYF.

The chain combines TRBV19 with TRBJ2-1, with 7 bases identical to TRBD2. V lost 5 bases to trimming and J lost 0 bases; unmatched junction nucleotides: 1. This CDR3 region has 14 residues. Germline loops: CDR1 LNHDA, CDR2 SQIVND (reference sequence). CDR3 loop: CASSRTSSYNEQFF. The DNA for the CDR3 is TGTGCCAGTAGTCGGACTAGCTCCTACAATGAGCAGTTCTTC.

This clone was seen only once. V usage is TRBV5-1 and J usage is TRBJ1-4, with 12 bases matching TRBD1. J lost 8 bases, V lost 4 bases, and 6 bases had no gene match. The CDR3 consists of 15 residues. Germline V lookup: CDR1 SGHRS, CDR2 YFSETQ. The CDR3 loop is CASSTGTGGREKLFF. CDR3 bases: TGCGCCAGCAGCACCGGGACAGGGGGCAGGGAAAAACTGTTTTTT.

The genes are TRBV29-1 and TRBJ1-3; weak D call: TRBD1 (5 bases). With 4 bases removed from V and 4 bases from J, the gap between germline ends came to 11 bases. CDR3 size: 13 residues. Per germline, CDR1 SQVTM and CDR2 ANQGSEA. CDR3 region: CSVVPGQGNTIYF. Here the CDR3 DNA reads TGCAGCGTTGTCCCTGGACAAGGAAACACCATATATTTT.

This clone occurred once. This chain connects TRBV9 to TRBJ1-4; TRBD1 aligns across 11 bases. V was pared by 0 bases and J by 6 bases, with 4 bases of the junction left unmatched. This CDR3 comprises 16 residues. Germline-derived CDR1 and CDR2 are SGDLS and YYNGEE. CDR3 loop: CASSVGTGGDYEKLFF. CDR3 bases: TGTGCCAGCAGCGTAGGGACAGGGGGCGATTATGAAAAACTGTTTTTT.

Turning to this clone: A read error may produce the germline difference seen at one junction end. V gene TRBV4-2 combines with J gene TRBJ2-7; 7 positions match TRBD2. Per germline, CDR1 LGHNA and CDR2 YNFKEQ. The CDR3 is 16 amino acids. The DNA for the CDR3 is TGTGCCAGCAGCCAAGAATCGGGGGGAGTCTCCCACGAGCAGTACTTC. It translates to CASSQESGGVSHEQYF.

The CDR3: CASSLVGLAGAGANVLTF. DNA for the CDR3: TGTGCCAGCAGCTTAGTCGGACTAGCGGGAGCTGGGGCCAACGTCCTGACTTTC. The J gene is TRBJ2-6, the V gene TRBV11-3, with TRBD2 matching 13 bases. Unmatched junction bases numbered 2, after V lost 1 base and J lost 2 bases. Germline-derived CDR1 and CDR2 are SGHNT and YENEEA. The CDR3 has 18 amino acids. Full variable domain (missing parts from reference TRBV11-3 and TRBJ2-6): EAGVVQSPRYKIIEKKQPVAFWCNPISGHNTLYWYLQNLGQGPELLIRYENEEAVDDSQLPKDRFSAERLKGVDSTLKIQPAELGDSAVYLCASSLVGLAGAGANVLTFGAGSRLTVL.

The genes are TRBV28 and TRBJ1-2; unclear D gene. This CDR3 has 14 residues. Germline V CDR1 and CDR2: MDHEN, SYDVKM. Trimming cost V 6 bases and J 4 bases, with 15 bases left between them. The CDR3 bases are TGTGCCAGCAGCCCCGGTCCCGCGGGCTATGGCTACACCTTC. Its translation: CASSPGPAGYGYTF.

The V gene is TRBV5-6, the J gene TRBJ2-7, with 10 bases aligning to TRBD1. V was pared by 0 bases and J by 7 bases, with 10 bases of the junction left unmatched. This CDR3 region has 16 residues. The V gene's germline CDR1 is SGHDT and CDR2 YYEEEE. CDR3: CASSLETGGSNVEQYF. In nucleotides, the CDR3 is TGTGCCAGCAGCTTGGAGACAGGGGGCTCAAATGTTGAGCAGTACTTC.